This TCR beta chain is from a study of blood T cell repertoires in COVID-19. Whole-study context: COVID-19 samples from acute and convalescent phases originated in the United States, Italy and Spain. T cells, B-cell-depleted T cells, or PBMCs supplied cDNA or gDNA.

As originally analysed: How many nucleated cells were present was estimated from reference gene primer amplification. Assay used: immunoSEQ multiplex PCR; TCRdb lists only in-frame clones, some missing. The V and J calls and clone size were taken over from that table, and D and trimming were inferred from the DNA. Among 50,000 to 85,000 clones, approximately 90% were seen once, and the ten largest hold about 6.8%. Trimming pared 2 bases from V and 2 bases from J, leaving 12 bases between. CDR1 SEHNR and CDR2 FQNEAQ come from the germline V gene (reference sequence). CDR3 size: 15 residues. The clonotype was recovered from a human donor in a cohort sampled during active COVID-19. Sample: peripheral blood. The rearrangement links TRBV7-9 to TRBJ2-5; D is possibly TRBD1 (5 bases). The CDR3 here is CASSLLQGDQETQYF. The CDR3 DNA reads as TGTGCCAGCAGCTTATTACAAGGGGATCAAGAGACCCAGTACTTC.